These T cell receptor beta chains were read from a single sample in a study of blood T cell repertoires in COVID-19. Some clones are missing from TCRdb's copy, which holds only in-frame ones; the method was immunoSEQ multiplex PCR. The sample holds fewer than 450,000 clones, 87% seen once. Sequencing was done on a sample of peripheral blood. Source of these receptors: a woman in her fifties or sixties with COVID-19, enrolled during active disease. Both conserved end residues are trimmed from each CDR3. A clone size is listed for some rows: how often the clone was seen (once, few, many), or a class if it is expanded.

v_call: TRBV29-1; clone_size: -; j_call: TRBJ1-1; cdr3_aa: SVVSRQGLTEAF
v_call: TRBV7-2; clone_size: -; j_call: TRBJ2-1; cdr3_aa: ASSLAGGISYNEQF
v_call: TRBV6-1; clone_size: -; j_call: TRBJ2-1; cdr3_aa: ASSDLSGRATLYEQF
v_call: TRBV11-3; clone_size: -; j_call: TRBJ2-1; cdr3_aa: ASSLVSGTDNEQF
v_call: TRBV29-1; clone_size: -; j_call: TRBJ2-3; cdr3_aa: SVEGVAGGYTDTQY
v_call: TRBV10-2; clone_size: -; j_call: TRBJ2-1; cdr3_aa: ASSVSGTYNEQF
v_call: TRBV9; clone_size: -; j_call: TRBJ2-7; cdr3_aa: ASSVDAGEQAEQY
v_call: TRBV9; clone_size: -; j_call: TRBJ2-2; cdr3_aa: ASSVVGPGQTTNTGELF
v_call: TRBV4-2; clone_size: once; j_call: TRBJ2-3; cdr3_aa: ASSLFRTSGVSDTQY
v_call: TRBV11-3; clone_size: once; j_call: TRBJ2-5; cdr3_aa: ASSAIQETQY
v_call: TRBV3-1/TRBV3-2; clone_size: -; j_call: TRBJ2-2; cdr3_aa: ASSQATGKNTGELF
v_call: TRBV30; clone_size: -; j_call: TRBJ1-5; cdr3_aa: AWSVVGSQPQH
v_call: TRBV13; clone_size: -; j_call: TRBJ1-2; cdr3_aa: ASSLPFGDYGYT
v_call: TRBV5-4; clone_size: -; j_call: TRBJ1-2; cdr3_aa: ASSRKTGSNYGYT
v_call: TRBV6-5; clone_size: -; j_call: TRBJ1-1; cdr3_aa: ASIFRGREKTEAF
v_call: TRBV27; clone_size: -; j_call: TRBJ2-7; cdr3_aa: ASSSPGASGGVEQY
v_call: TRBV7-3; clone_size: -; j_call: TRBJ1-2; cdr3_aa: ASSPGGGQSYGYT
v_call: TRBV4-2; clone_size: -; j_call: TRBJ2-4; cdr3_aa: ASSQSLALAKNIQY
v_call: TRBV4-2; clone_size: -; j_call: TRBJ2-5; cdr3_aa: ASSPTGGRSVETQY
v_call: TRBV6-5; clone_size: -; j_call: TRBJ2-7; cdr3_aa: ASTLAVTYEQY
v_call: TRBV7-9; clone_size: -; j_call: TRBJ1-1; cdr3_aa: ASSSIEGALTEAF